These 8 T cell receptor beta chains came from one sample sequenced in a study of T cell clonality in common variable immunodeficiency. Profiling relied on immunoSEQ multiplex PCR, and the TCRdb table lists in-frame clones only, not all of them. This sample has about 35,000 clones, each found more than once. Material: peripheral blood mononuclear cells. Every receptor here comes from a person aged 18 to 70 in good health.

In this sample, this clone turned up many times. The sequenced fragment ends 3 residues before the CDR3 boundary, so the rest is inferred from the germline J gene. This chain connects TRBV13 to TRBJ2-3, with 7 positions matching TRBD2. Germline V gene data show CDR1 as PRHDT and CDR2 as FYEKMQ (reference sequence). The CDR3 is 16 residues long. Losses at the gene ends were 3 bases for V and 0 bases for J; bases not matched to a gene: 6. CDR3 region: CASSFSSGASTDTQYF. The sequenced part of the CDR3 DNA is TGTGCCAGCAGCTTTTCTAGCGGAGCGAGCACAGATACG.

This clone was recorded at least ten times. The sequence runs out 3 residues before the end of the CDR3; the remainder is reconstructed from the germline J gene. The chain recombines TRBV19 with TRBJ2-7; TRBD2 aligns across 10 bases. Germline values: CDR1 LNHDA, CDR2 SQIVND (reference sequence). Trimming took 1 base from V and 3 from J; bases not matched to a gene: 6. The CDR3 consists of 16 residues. The CDR3 protein is CASSIGASGGNYEQYF. The covered CDR3 bases are TGTGCCAGTAGTATAGGGGCTAGCGGGGGAAACTACGAG.

This clone was detected ten times or more. The junction departs from the called germline gene at one end, perhaps through a read error. The missing CDR3 end, 3 residues past where the read stops, is filled in from the germline J gene. V gene TRBV7-7 combines with J gene TRBJ2-5; the D gene is possibly TRBD1 (6 bases). Per the germline V gene, CDR1 is SSHAT and CDR2 is FNYEAQ (reference sequence). The CDR3 is 16 amino acids. CDR3 loop: CASSQGWAGFQETQYF. The CDR3 bases that were read are TGTGCTAGCAGCCAGGGGTGGGCGGGCTTCCAAGAGACC.

At least ten counts were recorded for this clone. The read ends 3 residues before the CDR3 terminus; that terminus is restored from the germline J gene. J is TRBJ2-3 and V is TRBV5-1, with TRBD2 as a possible D gene (6 bases). V was cut by 0 bases and J by 6 bases, with 20 bases left in between. The CDR3 has 17 residues. Germline V gene lookup returns CDR1 SGHRS and CDR2 YFSETQ. The sequenced CDR3 bases are TGCGCCAGCAGCTTGGCCTTCGGGACTCCCCTGGCGGATACG. Its protein product is CASSLAFGTPLADT. The full-length CDR3 reads as CASSLAFGTPLADTQYF.

This clone was seen at least ten times. The DNA ends 3 residues before the CDR3 does, and the rest of the CDR3 is filled in from the germline J gene. This chain joins TRBV7-9 and TRBJ1-2; 9 bases agree with TRBD1. This CDR3 contains 15 residues. V dropped 4 bases and J dropped 3; count of bases not matched to a gene: 6. CDR1 SEHNR and CDR2 FQNEAQ come from the germline V gene (reference sequence). CDR3 DNA (partial): TGTGCCAGCAGCTCGACCGGGACAGGGCACTATGGC. This translates into CASSSTGTGHYG. In full, the CDR3 is CASSSTGTGHYGYTF. Full variable domain (missing parts from reference TRBV7-9 and TRBJ1-2): DTGVSQNPRHKITKRGQNVTFRCDPISEHNRLYWYRQTLGQGPEFLTYFQNEAQLEKSRLLSDRFSAERPKGSFSTLEIQRTEQGDSAMYLCASSSTGTGHYGYTFGSGTRLTVV.

There are many counts of this clone. Coverage ceases 3 residues before the CDR3 finishes, and the germline J gene fills in the end. The gene calls are TRBV27 and TRBJ1-2; possible D gene TRBD1, 5 bases. Trimming shortened V by 3 bases and J by 2 bases, and 13 bases separated the two germline ends. This CDR3 has 15 amino acids. Germline CDR1 reads MNHEY; CDR2 reads SMNVEV (reference sequence). The DNA read from the CDR3 is TGTGCCAGCAGTTTGGGGGGGGGAATAAACTATGGC. Translated, it gives CASSLGGGINYG. The whole CDR3 protein is CASSLGGGINYGYTF.

This clone was seen repeatedly, ten times or more. The read stops 3 residues short of the end of the CDR3; the missing end is completed from the germline J gene. The chain has TRBV20-1 and TRBJ1-1; 7 bases line up with TRBD1. The V gene end was trimmed by 3 bases and the J gene end by 1 base; junction bases not matched to a gene: 11. Looked up from germline, CDR1 is DFQATT and CDR2 is SNEGSKA (reference sequence). The CDR3 runs to 16 residues. CDR3 in amino acids: CSASRGGGITNTEAFF. The part of the CDR3 DNA that was read is TGCAGTGCTAGCCGGGGAGGGGGCATAACGAACACTGAA.

This clone was seen many times. CDR3 DNA (partial): TGTGCCAGCACCCCTGGTCTAGGTTCTGGGGCCAACGTC. It specifies CASTPGLGSGANV. The entire CDR3 reads CASTPGLGSGANVLTF. The chain couples TRBV2 to TRBJ2-6; D unresolved. The read halts 3 residues ahead of the CDR3 end, with the missing end drawn from the germline J gene. CDR3 length: 16 residues. V was clipped by 7 bases and J by 1 base, with 14 bases between them. Germline loops: CDR1 SNHLY, CDR2 FYNNEI.